The present T cell receptor (beta chain) was sequenced within a study of blood T cells in healthy people across ages. Study-level information: When template switching was applied, about one barcoded beta molecule was captured per two T cells. Study-wide points: Older individuals had lower TCR beta diversity per million T cells (the decline was roughly linear).

Primers used in a second PCR of about 7 to 12 cycles were a sample-barcoded 5' primer and a J-beta primer mix. The template-switch adaptor, which had 12 random nucleotides, put a tag on each cDNA molecule. TCRdb ran MiXCR on the 5' RACE reads and lists one entry per CDR3 protein. The top ten hold over 20% of the sample, which has about 970,000 distinct CDR3 sequences, roughly half seen once. As regards this clonotype: Antigen specificity is unknown.

The V and J ends lost 6 bases and 7 bases, in that order; junction bases with no gene match: 16. The CDR3 extends over 17 amino acids. In germline, CDR1 is SGHDN, CDR2 FVKESK. In each sample, at least 7 million PBMCs were isolated. The sample taken for sequencing was blood. V usage is TRBV14 and J usage is TRBJ2-5; 11 bases line up with TRBD2. This sequence originates from a woman aged 55-75 years in good health. CDR3: CASSSERGTSGLRTQYF. As DNA, the CDR3 is TGTGCCAGCAGTTCCGAGCGCGGGACTAGCGGACTGAGGACCCAGTACTTC.